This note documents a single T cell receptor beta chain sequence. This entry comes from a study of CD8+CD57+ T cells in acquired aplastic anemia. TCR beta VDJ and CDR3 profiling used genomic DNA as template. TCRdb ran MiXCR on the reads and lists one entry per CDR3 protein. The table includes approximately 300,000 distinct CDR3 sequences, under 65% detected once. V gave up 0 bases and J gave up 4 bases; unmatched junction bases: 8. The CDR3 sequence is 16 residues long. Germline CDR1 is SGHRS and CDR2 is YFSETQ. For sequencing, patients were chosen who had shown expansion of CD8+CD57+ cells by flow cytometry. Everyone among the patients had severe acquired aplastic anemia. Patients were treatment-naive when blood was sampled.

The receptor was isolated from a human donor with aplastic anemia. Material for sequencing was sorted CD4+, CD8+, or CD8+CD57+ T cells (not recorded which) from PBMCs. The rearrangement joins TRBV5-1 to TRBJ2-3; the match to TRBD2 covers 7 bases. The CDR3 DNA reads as TGCGCCAGCAGCTTGGCCCGGGCGGGAGCAGCAGATACGCAGTATTTT. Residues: CASSLARAGAADTQYF.